These T cell receptor beta chains were read from a single sample in a study of Ad26.COV2.S vaccination and SARS-CoV-2 variants. Sequencing was performed with immunoSEQ multiplex PCR; in TCRdb, only in-frame clones are kept and a portion is missing. The sample shows some 480,000 clones, 70% to 90% of them seen only once. Here the sequenced sample was peripheral blood, taken in a trial of Ad26.COV2.S vaccine versus placebo. The receptors originated from a person between 18 and 65 years old who received the Ad26.COV2.S COVID-19 vaccine or a placebo. CDR3s include the opening cysteine and the closing phenylalanine or tryptophan. A D gene is named only where the DNA matches it firmly. A row's size may be missing; if present it is once, few, many or a size class.

clone size: -; D gene: -; J gene: TRBJ2-1; V gene: TRBV7-2; CDR3 DNA: TGTGCCAGCAGCCCCCTGCGGGGTCACAATGAGCAGTTCTTC; CDR3 protein: CASSPLRGHNEQFF
clone size: -; D gene: -; J gene: TRBJ2-7; V gene: TRBV6-1; CDR3 DNA: TGTGCCAGCAGTGAAGCACCAGACGCCTACGAGCAGTACTTC; CDR3 protein: CASSEAPDAYEQYF
clone size: -; D gene: -; J gene: TRBJ1-2; V gene: TRBV28; CDR3 DNA: TGTGCCAGCAGTTTACTGGTGAACTATGGCTACACCTTC; CDR3 protein: CASSLLVNYGYTF
clone size: -; D gene: -; J gene: TRBJ2-5; V gene: TRBV18; CDR3 DNA: TGTGCCAGCTCACAGATCCAAGAGACCCAGTACTTC; CDR3 protein: CASSQIQETQYF
clone size: -; D gene: TRBD2; J gene: TRBJ2-1; V gene: TRBV28; CDR3 DNA: TGTGCCAGCAGCCAAACGTGGACTAGCTATGAGCAGTTCTTC; CDR3 protein: CASSQTWTSYEQFF
clone size: -; D gene: TRBD1; J gene: TRBJ1-5; V gene: TRBV6-2/TRBV6-3; CDR3 DNA: TGTGCCAGCAGCTCCGGACAGGGAGGGAATCAGCCCCAGCATTTT; CDR3 protein: CASSSGQGGNQPQHF
clone size: -; D gene: -; J gene: TRBJ1-2; V gene: TRBV6-2/TRBV6-3; CDR3 DNA: TGTGCCAGCAGCCCCCGGGTCTCTCGGATGAGTGGCTACACCTTC; CDR3 protein: CASSPRVSRMSGYTF
clone size: -; D gene: -; J gene: TRBJ1-4; V gene: TRBV5-1; CDR3 DNA: TGCGCCAGCAGGCCCCTCCGGGGTACTAATGAAAAACTGTTTTTT; CDR3 protein: CASRPLRGTNEKLFF
clone size: -; D gene: -; J gene: TRBJ2-2; V gene: TRBV27; CDR3 DNA: TGTGCCAGCAGCGGCGTGAACACCGGGGAGCTGTTTTTT; CDR3 protein: CASSGVNTGELFF
clone size: -; D gene: -; J gene: TRBJ1-1; V gene: TRBV5-4; CDR3 DNA: TGTGCCAGCAGCCAAATCGGGTCCACTGAAGCTTTCTTT; CDR3 protein: CASSQIGSTEAFF
clone size: -; D gene: -; J gene: TRBJ2-3; V gene: TRBV9; CDR3 DNA: TGTGCCAGCAGCGTAGGTGTCGGGTGGGGCACAGATACGCAGTATTTT; CDR3 protein: CASSVGVGWGTDTQYF
clone size: -; D gene: -; J gene: TRBJ2-7; V gene: TRBV2; CDR3 DNA: TGTGCCAGCCTAGGGGACATCAGCTCCTACGAGCAGTACTTC; CDR3 protein: CASLGDISSYEQYF
clone size: -; D gene: -; J gene: TRBJ2-1; V gene: TRBV6-2/TRBV6-3; CDR3 DNA: TGTGCCAGCAGTTACTCGATGGGCCAGTATGGGATCTTC; CDR3 protein: CASSYSMGQYGIF
clone size: -; D gene: -; J gene: TRBJ1-2; V gene: TRBV12-3/TRBV12-4; CDR3 DNA: TGTGCCAGCAGTGTAGGCTATGGCTACACCTTC; CDR3 protein: CASSVGYGYTF
clone size: -; D gene: -; J gene: TRBJ2-7; V gene: TRBV5-4; CDR3 DNA: TGTGCCAGCAGCCCCGGACGTTACGAGCAGTACTTC; CDR3 protein: CASSPGRYEQYF
clone size: -; D gene: -; J gene: TRBJ2-7; V gene: TRBV27; CDR3 DNA: TGTGCCCCTAGGTACCACGAGCAGTACTTC; CDR3 protein: CAPRYHEQYF
clone size: -; D gene: TRBD2; J gene: TRBJ2-2; V gene: TRBV29-1; CDR3 DNA: TGCAGCGTTGAGTATTCTAGCGGGAGGCCCCCGAACACCGGGGAGCTGTTTTTT; CDR3 protein: CSVEYSSGRPPNTGELFF
clone size: once; D gene: -; J gene: TRBJ1-1; V gene: TRBV12-3/TRBV12-4; CDR3 DNA: TGTGCCAGCAGTTCGTCGGTAGGGAGAAAAGCTTTCTTT; CDR3 protein: CASSSSVGRKAFF
clone size: once; D gene: TRBD1; J gene: TRBJ1-2; V gene: TRBV30; CDR3 DNA: TGTGCCTGGACGACAGGGATCTATGGCTACACCTTC; CDR3 protein: CAWTTGIYGYTF
clone size: -; D gene: -; J gene: TRBJ2-7; V gene: TRBV19; CDR3 DNA: TGTGCCAGTAGTCCCCTCCCCCCAGGACACTACGAGCAGTACTTC; CDR3 protein: CASSPLPPGHYEQYF
clone size: -; D gene: TRBD1; J gene: TRBJ2-1; V gene: TRBV11-3; CDR3 DNA: TGTGCCAGCAGCTTGGGACAGGATCCGGGGAATGAGCAGTTCTTC; CDR3 protein: CASSLGQDPGNEQFF
clone size: -; D gene: TRBD1; J gene: TRBJ1-1; V gene: TRBV11-2; CDR3 DNA: TGTGCCAGCAGATATACAGGGGAAACTGAAGCTTTCTTT; CDR3 protein: CASRYTGETEAFF
clone size: -; D gene: -; J gene: TRBJ2-7; V gene: TRBV21-1; CDR3 DNA: TGTGCCAGCTGGGACCCAGGGGTGGATGACTACGAGCAGTACTTC; CDR3 protein: CASWDPGVDDYEQYF
clone size: -; D gene: TRBD1; J gene: TRBJ1-1; V gene: TRBV5-1; CDR3 DNA: TGCGCCAGCAGCTTGTCAGGGAAGGGGGCTATGAACACTGAAGCTTTCTTT; CDR3 protein: CASSLSGKGAMNTEAFF
clone size: -; D gene: -; J gene: TRBJ1-5; V gene: TRBV5-6; CDR3 DNA: TGTGCCAGCAGCCTGACACCCTTGAGCAATCAGCCCCAGCATTTT; CDR3 protein: CASSLTPLSNQPQHF
clone size: -; D gene: -; J gene: TRBJ2-2; V gene: TRBV7-3; CDR3 DNA: TGTGCCAGCAGCTCAACAAACACCGGGGAGCTGTTTTTT; CDR3 protein: CASSSTNTGELFF